A selection of T cell receptor beta chains follows, all from one sample in a study of molecular identifiers for immune sequencing clone quantification. From the PCR reads, TCRdb called clonotypes with MiXCR, one entry per CDR3 protein. Here the sample spans about 630,000 distinct CDR3 sequences, 25% being singletons. Input material: naive CD8+ T cells from blood, with Jurkat cell RNA spiked in. All receptors derive from a human donor in good health. Some libraries in this study had Jurkat cell RNA spiked in. Both conserved end residues are part of each CDR3. The D gene is left open where the match is weak. Clone size, where shown, is once, few, many, or a class for clones that have expanded.

>TRBV27|many|TRBD1|TRBJ1-1
CASRPTGGTEAFF
TGTGCCAGCAGGCCTACAGGGGGCACTGAAGCTTTCTTT
>TRBV30|few|-|TRBJ2-6
CAWSVGTTGFSGANVLTF
TGTGCCTGGAGTGTGGGGACAACCGGATTCTCTGGGGCCAACGTCCTGACTTTC
>TRBV20-1|many|-|TRBJ1-1
CSARDSEGKGSEAFF
TGCAGTGCTAGAGATTCAGAGGGGAAAGGCTCTGAAGCTTTCTTT
>TRBV7-9|-|TRBD1|TRBJ2-7
CASSLAPTGARYEQYF
TGTGCCAGCAGCTTAGCGCCCACAGGGGCCCGCTACGAGCAGTACTTC
>TRBV11-2|-|TRBD1|TRBJ1-1
CASSLGRTTGGSEASF
TGTGCCAGCAGCTTAGGACGAACGACAGGGGGCTCTGAAGCTTCCTTT
>TRBV21-1|few|-|TRBJ2-3
CASSTPGRNSTGTQYF
TGTGCCAGCAGCACTCCGGGACGTAACAGCACAGGTACGCAGTATTTT
>TRBV13|few|TRBD1|TRBJ2-1
CASSLTGTGASDEQFF
TGTGCCAGCAGCCTAACCGGGACAGGGGCTTCGGATGAGCAGTTCTTC
>TRBV14|-|-|TRBJ1-6
CASSRDWGMNLESPLHF
TGTGCCAGCAGCCGAGATTGGGGCATGAACCTGGAGTCACCCCTCCACTTT
>TRBV30|-|-|TRBJ2-7
CAWSVHYSSYEQYF
TGTGCCTGGAGTGTACACTACAGCTCCTACGAGCAGTACTTC
>TRBV13|-|-|TRBJ2-2
CATAEEANTGELFF
TGTGCCACCGCCGAGGAAGCGAACACCGGGGAGCTGTTTTTT
>TRBV6-5|-|TRBD2|TRBJ2-7
CASRSPRGGWNEQYF
TGTGCCAGCAGGTCCCCCCGGGGGGGTTGGAACGAGCAGTACTTC
>TRBV11-2|few|TRBD1|TRBJ1-1
CASSLVGQGWTEAFF
TGTGCCAGCAGCTTGGTAGGACAGGGGTGGACTGAAGCTTTCTTT
>TRBV7-9|few|-|TRBJ2-5
CASSLSGGEVRETQYF
TGTGCCAGCAGCTTAAGCGGCGGGGAGGTGAGAGAGACCCAGTACTTC
>TRBV30|-|-|TRBJ1-1
CAWRTNTEAFF
TGTGCCTGGAGGACGAACACTGAAGCTTTCTTT
>TRBV4-2|many|-|TRBJ2-7
CASSQVRGTNEQYF
TGTGCCAGCAGCCAAGTACGGGGTACCAACGAGCAGTACTTC
>TRBV20-1|many|TRBD2|TRBJ2-7
CSASSSGRSYEQYF
TGCAGTGCCTCCTCTAGCGGGAGGTCCTACGAGCAGTACTTC
>TRBV7-9|many|-|TRBJ1-6
CASSPAVPNSPLHF
TGTGCCAGCAGCCCGGCTGTCCCTAATTCACCCCTCCACTTT
>TRBV20-1|-|-|TRBJ2-4
CSARVQDWNIRHF
TGCAGTGCTAGAGTCCAGGACTGGAACATTCGGCACTTC
>TRBV9|few|TRBD2|TRBJ2-3
CASSASGSTDTQYF
TGTGCCAGCAGCGCTAGCGGGAGCACAGATACGCAGTATTTT
>TRBV29-1|-|-|TRBJ2-1
CSVEVTDPLVTYNEQIF
TGCAGCGTTGAAGTTACAGATCCGTTGGTTACCTACAATGAGCAGATCTTC
>TRBV12-5|-|-|TRBJ2-7
CASPLKSRTNSYEQYF
TGTGCTAGCCCCCTGAAGTCCCGGACAAATTCCTACGAGCAGTACTTC
>TRBV6-5|-|-|TRBJ1-5
CASSSGSQNQPQHF
TGTGCCAGCAGTTCGGGGAGTCAGAATCAGCCCCAGCATTTT
>TRBV6-2/TRBV6-3|few|-|TRBJ2-2
CASSAHTGNTGELFF
TGTGCCAGCAGTGCCCACACTGGGAACACCGGGGAGCTGTTTTTT
>TRBV3-1|-|-|TRBJ2-7
CASSHPGFSYEQYF
TGTGCCAGCAGCCACCCGGGGTTCTCTTACGAGCAGTACTTC
>TRBV28|few|TRBD1|TRBJ1-4
CASVGTDTATNEKLFF
TGTGCCAGTGTAGGGACAGATACTGCAACTAATGAAAAACTGTTTTTT
>TRBV19|few|TRBD1|TRBJ2-2
CASSIGSRGHGELFF
TGTGCCAGTAGTATTGGCAGCAGGGGGCACGGGGAGCTGTTTTTT
>TRBV3-1|once|-|TRBJ1-2
CASSQDIGGNYGYTF
TGTGCCAGCAGCCAAGATATCGGAGGGAACTATGGCTACACCTTC
>TRBV30|once|TRBD1|TRBJ2-7
CAWRGGTGYEQYF
TGTGCCTGGAGGGGCGGGACAGGCTACGAGCAGTACTTC
>TRBV25-1|-|TRBD1|TRBJ1-1
CASSASSTGVTEAFF
TGTGCCAGCAGTGCCTCCTCGACAGGGGTCACTGAAGCTTTCTTT
>TRBV6-1|-|-|TRBJ2-7
CASSESGMGPYYEQYF
TGTGCCAGCAGTGAATCGGGAATGGGTCCATACTACGAGCAGTACTTC
>TRBV3-1|few|-|TRBJ2-7
CASSQEDLGPYEQYF
TGTGCCAGCAGCCAAGAGGACCTAGGACCCTACGAGCAGTACTTC
>TRBV12-3/TRBV12-4|-|TRBD1|TRBJ2-2
CASRRPGTGATGELFF
TGTGCCAGCAGGCGACCCGGGACAGGGGCCACCGGGGAGCTGTTTTTT
>TRBV4-3|-|-|TRBJ1-6
CASSQDHRVNSPLHF
TGCGCCAGCAGCCAAGACCACAGGGTAAATTCACCCCTCCACTTT
>TRBV27|-|-|TRBJ1-3
CASSAGVPSSGNTIYF
TGTGCCAGCAGCGCAGGGGTTCCCAGCTCTGGAAACACCATATATTTT
>TRBV21-1|many|-|TRBJ2-7
CASPHSEYF
TGTGCCAGCCCCCACTCGGAGTACTTC
>TRBV4-3|many|TRBD1|TRBJ1-1
CASSKQGRFIDTEAFF
TGCGCCAGCAGCAAACAGGGGCGGTTTATCGACACTGAAGCTTTCTTT
>TRBV30|many|-|TRBJ2-7
CAWSQGPNEQYF
TGTGCCTGGTCGCAGGGGCCCAACGAGCAGTACTTC
>TRBV5-4|few|-|TRBJ2-3
CASSFSLGRSSTDTQYF
TGTGCCAGCAGCTTCTCCCTCGGGCGCTCTAGCACAGATACGCAGTATTTT
>TRBV3-1|few|TRBD2|TRBJ2-7
CASSHFSGSHEQYF
TGTGCCAGCAGCCATTTTAGCGGGAGCCACGAGCAGTACTTC
>TRBV4-1|-|-|TRBJ2-5
CASSQDIGLQETQYF
TGCGCCAGCAGCCAAGACATCGGGTTACAAGAGACCCAGTACTTC
>TRBV7-9|many|-|TRBJ2-6
CASSPPRGANVLTF
TGTGCCAGCAGCCCCCCCAGGGGGGCCAACGTCCTGACTTTC
>TRBV2|-|TRBD1|TRBJ1-2
CASSEGTGFLGYTF
TGTGCCAGCAGTGAAGGGACAGGGTTTTTGGGCTACACCTTC
>TRBV28|many|-|TRBJ2-3
CASSFKRGTDTQYF
TGTGCCAGCAGTTTCAAGCGGGGCACAGATACGCAGTATTTT
>TRBV18|many|TRBD1|TRBJ1-1
CASSPTRQGANTEAFF
TGTGCCAGCTCACCAACAAGACAGGGCGCGAACACTGAAGCTTTCTTT
>TRBV2|few|TRBD1|TRBJ2-2
CASRGGQGINTGELFF
TGTGCCAGCAGGGGGGGACAGGGAATCAACACCGGGGAGCTGTTTTTT
>TRBV12-3/TRBV12-4|many|-|TRBJ1-5
CASSSSGTANQPQHF
TGTGCCAGCAGTTCCTCCGGGACTGCAAATCAGCCCCAGCATTTT
>TRBV5-6|-|TRBD1|TRBJ1-1
CASSSDRGVAEAFF
TGTGCCAGCAGCTCGGACAGGGGGGTAGCTGAAGCTTTCTTT
>TRBV14|-|-|TRBJ2-2
CASSRAGPGELFF
TGTGCCAGCAGCCGGGCAGGACCCGGGGAGCTGTTTTTT
>TRBV11-2|many|-|TRBJ2-1
CASSLSLHEQFF
TGTGCCAGCAGCTTAAGTCTCCATGAGCAGTTCTTC
>TRBV9|few|-|TRBJ2-7
CASSVGGSTYEQYF
TGTGCCAGCAGCGTAGGTGGGAGCACCTACGAGCAGTACTTC
>TRBV12-3/TRBV12-4|few|TRBD1|TRBJ1-5
CASSPEQGVYSNQPQHF
TGTGCCAGCAGTCCCGAACAGGGGGTCTATAGCAATCAGCCCCAGCATTTT
>TRBV13|few|-|TRBJ1-1
CASSANAGVGETEAFF
TGTGCCAGCAGCGCCAATGCGGGGGTCGGGGAAACTGAAGCTTTCTTT
>TRBV27|few|-|TRBJ1-6
CASGVGRNSPLHF
TGTGCCAGCGGAGTTGGGAGAAATTCACCCCTCCACTTT